This TCR beta chain was captured by sequencing in a study of cytotoxic CD8 clonotypes in ibrutinib-treated CLL. This clone occurred once. The data were produced by immunoSEQ multiplex PCR, yet TCRdb's version contains in-frame clones alone and is incomplete. The sample lists 65,000 to 90,000 clones, roughly 83% seen once, with 35% to 45% in the top ten. The sequenced sample was PBMCs, obtained after 24 months of ibrutinib treatment. The receptor was isolated from a human donor with chronic lymphocytic leukemia.

CDR3 protein: CASSVGGTNYGYTF. CDR3 bases: TGTGCCAGCAGCGTAGGGGGGACTAACTATGGCTACACCTTC. The rearrangement joins TRBV9 to TRBJ1-2; D perhaps matches TRBD1 (5 bases). The CDR3 spans 14 residues. Germline loops: CDR1 SGDLS, CDR2 YYNGEE. V lost 0 bases and J lost 0, with 6 bases in between.